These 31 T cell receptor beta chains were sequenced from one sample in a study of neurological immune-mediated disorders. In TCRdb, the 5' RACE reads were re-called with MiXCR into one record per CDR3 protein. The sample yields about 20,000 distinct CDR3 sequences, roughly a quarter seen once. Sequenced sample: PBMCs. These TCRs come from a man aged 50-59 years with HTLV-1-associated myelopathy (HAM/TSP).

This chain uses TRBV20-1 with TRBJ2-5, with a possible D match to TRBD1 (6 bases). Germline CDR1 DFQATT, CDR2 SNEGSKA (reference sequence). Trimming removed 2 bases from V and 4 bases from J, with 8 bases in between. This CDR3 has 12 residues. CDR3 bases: TGCAGTGCTAGAAGAGGGGGAGAGACCCAGTACTTC. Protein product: CSARRGGETQYF.

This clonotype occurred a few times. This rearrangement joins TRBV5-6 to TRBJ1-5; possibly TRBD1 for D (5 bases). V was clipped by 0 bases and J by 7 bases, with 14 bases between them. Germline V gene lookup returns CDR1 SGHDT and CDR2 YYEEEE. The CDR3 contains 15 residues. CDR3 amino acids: CASSLAQGRRQPQHF. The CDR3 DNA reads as TGTGCCAGCAGCTTGGCGCAGGGTAGGAGGCAGCCCCAGCATTTT.

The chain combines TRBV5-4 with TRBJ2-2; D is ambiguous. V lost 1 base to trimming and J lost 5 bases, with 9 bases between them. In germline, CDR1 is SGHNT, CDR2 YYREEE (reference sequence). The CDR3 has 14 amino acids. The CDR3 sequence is CASSLQRRTGELFF. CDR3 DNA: TGTGCCAGCAGCTTGCAGCGTCGGACCGGGGAGCTGTTTTTT.

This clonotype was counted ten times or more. In DNA form, the CDR3 reads TGTGCCAGCAGTTCGGACAGGGTGAACACTGAAGCTTTCTTT. Translating it yields CASSSDRVNTEAFF. The chain combines TRBV27 with TRBJ1-1; 8 nucleotides match TRBD1. Losses at the gene ends were 4 bases for V and 0 bases for J; bases not matched to a gene: 1. Germline CDR1 MNHEY, CDR2 SMNVEV (reference sequence). The CDR3 length is 14 residues.

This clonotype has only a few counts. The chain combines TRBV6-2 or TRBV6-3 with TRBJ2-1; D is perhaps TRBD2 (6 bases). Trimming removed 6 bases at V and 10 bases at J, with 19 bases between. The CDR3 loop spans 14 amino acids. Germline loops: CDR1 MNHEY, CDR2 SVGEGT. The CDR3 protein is CASRRDPSTGEQFF. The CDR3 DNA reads TGTGCCAGCAGGCGGGACCCCTCCACCGGCGAGCAGTTCTTC.

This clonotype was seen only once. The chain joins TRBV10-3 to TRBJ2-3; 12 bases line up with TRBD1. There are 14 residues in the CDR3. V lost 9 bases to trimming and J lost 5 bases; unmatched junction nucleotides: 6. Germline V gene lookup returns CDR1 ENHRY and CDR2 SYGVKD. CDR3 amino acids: CAISGQGAGDTQYF. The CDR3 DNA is TGTGCCATTTCGGGACAGGGGGCGGGAGATACGCAGTATTTT.

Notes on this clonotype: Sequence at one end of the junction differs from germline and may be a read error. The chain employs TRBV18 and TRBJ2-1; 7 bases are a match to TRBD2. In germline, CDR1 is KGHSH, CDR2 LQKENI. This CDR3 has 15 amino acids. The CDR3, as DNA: TGTGCCGGCTCACCAACCAGGGAGGGGAGGGGAGAGCAGTTCTTC. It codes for CAGSPTREGRGEQFF.

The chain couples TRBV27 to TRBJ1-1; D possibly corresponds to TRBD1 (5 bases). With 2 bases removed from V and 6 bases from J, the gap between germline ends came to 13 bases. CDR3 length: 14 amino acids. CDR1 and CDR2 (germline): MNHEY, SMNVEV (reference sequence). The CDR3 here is CASSLRLSGAEAFF. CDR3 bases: TGTGCCAGCAGTTTACGGCTTTCGGGGGCTGAAGCTTTCTTT.

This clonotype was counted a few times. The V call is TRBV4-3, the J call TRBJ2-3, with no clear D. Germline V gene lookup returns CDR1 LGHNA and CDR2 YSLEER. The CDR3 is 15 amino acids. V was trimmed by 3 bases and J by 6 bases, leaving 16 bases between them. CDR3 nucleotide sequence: TGCGCCAGCAGCCAGGGATACGTTGAAACTGATACGCAGTATTTT. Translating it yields CASSQGYVETDTQYF.

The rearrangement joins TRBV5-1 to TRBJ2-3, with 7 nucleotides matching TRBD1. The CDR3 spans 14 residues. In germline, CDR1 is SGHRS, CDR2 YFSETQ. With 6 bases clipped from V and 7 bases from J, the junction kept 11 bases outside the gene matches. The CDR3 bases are TGCGCCAGCAAGAGCGATCCAGGGGGAAATACGCAGTATTTT. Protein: CASKSDPGGNTQYF.

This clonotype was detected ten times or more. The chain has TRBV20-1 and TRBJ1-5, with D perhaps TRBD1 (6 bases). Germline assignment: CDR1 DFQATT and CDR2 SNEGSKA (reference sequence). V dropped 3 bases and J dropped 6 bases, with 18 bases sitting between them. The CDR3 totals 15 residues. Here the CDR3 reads CSASPPRGAGQPQHF. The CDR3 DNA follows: TGCAGTGCTAGTCCACCAAGGGGGGCAGGTCAGCCCCAGCATTTT.

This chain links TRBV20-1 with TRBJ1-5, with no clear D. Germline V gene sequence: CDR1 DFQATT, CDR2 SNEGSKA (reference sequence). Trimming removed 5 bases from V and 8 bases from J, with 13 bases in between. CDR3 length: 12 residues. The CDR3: CSARKAVEPQHF. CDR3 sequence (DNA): TGCAGTGCTCGCAAAGCCGTGGAGCCCCAGCATTTT.

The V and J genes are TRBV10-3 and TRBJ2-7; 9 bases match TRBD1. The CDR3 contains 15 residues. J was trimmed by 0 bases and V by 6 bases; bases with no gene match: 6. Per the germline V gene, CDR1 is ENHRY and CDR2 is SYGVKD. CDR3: CAISRGGQGSYEQYF. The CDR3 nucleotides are TGTGCCATCAGCCGAGGGGGACAGGGCTCCTACGAGCAGTACTTC.

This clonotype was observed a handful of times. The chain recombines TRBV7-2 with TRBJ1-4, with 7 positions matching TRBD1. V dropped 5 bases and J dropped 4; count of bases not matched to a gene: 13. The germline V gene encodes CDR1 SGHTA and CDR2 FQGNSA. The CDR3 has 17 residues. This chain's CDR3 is CASSLAGWTGLNEKLFF. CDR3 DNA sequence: TGTGCCAGCAGCCTCGCCGGCTGGACAGGTCTTAATGAAAAACTGTTTTTT.

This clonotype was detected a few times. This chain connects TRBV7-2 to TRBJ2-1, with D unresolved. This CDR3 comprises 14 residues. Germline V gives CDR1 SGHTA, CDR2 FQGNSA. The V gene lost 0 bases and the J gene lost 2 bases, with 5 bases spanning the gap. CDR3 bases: TGTGCCAGCAGCTTAGCGGTTACCTACAATGAGCAGTTCTTC. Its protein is CASSLAVTYNEQFF. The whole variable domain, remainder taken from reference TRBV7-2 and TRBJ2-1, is GAGVSQSPSNKVTEKGKDVELRCDPISGHTALYWYRQSLGQGLEFLIYFQGNSAPDKSGLPSDRFSAERTGGSVSTLTIQRTQQEDSAVYLCASSLAVTYNEQFFGPGTRLTVL.

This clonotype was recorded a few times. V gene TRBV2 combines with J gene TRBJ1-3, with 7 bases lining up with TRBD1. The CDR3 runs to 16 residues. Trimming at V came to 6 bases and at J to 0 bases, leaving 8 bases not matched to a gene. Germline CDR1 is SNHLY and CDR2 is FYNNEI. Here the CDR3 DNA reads TGTGCCAGCAGGGTGGACAGGCGAGCCTCTGGAAACACCATATATTTT. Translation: CASRVDRRASGNTIYF.

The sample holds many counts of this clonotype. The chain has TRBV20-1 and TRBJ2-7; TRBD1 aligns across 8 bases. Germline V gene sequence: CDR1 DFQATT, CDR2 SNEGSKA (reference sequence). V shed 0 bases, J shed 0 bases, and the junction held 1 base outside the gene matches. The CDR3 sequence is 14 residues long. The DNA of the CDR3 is TGCAGTGCTAGAGAAACAGGGGGCTCCTACGAGCAGTACTTC. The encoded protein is CSARETGGSYEQYF.

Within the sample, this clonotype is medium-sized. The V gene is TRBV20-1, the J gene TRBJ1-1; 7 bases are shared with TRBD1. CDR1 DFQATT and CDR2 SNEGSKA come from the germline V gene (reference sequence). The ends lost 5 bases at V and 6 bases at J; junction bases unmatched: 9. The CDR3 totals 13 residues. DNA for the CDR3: TGCAGTGCTTCACCAGGGGGTCAGGCTGAAGCTTTCTTT. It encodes CSASPGGQAEAFF.

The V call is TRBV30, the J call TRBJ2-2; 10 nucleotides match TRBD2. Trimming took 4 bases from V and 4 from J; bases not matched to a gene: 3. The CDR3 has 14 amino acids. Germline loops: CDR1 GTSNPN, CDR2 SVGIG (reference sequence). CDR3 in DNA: TGTGCCTGGAAGGGACTAGCGACCACCGGGGAGCTGTTTTTT. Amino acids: CAWKGLATTGELFF.

CDR3 DNA: TGCGCCAGCAGCTCCCCCGGGGGGACCTACGAGCAGTACTTC. It encodes CASSSPGGTYEQYF. This rearrangement joins TRBV5-1 to TRBJ2-7, with 7 bases fitting TRBD2. This CDR3 is built from 14 residues. J lost 2 bases, V lost 3 bases, and 5 bases had no gene match. Germline loops: CDR1 SGHRS, CDR2 YFSETQ.

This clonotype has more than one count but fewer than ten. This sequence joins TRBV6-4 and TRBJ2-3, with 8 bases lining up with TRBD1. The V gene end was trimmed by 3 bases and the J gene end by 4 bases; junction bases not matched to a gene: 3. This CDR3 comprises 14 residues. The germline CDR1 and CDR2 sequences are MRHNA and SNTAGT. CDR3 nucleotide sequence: TGTGCCAGCAGTGAAAACAGGGGGGCAGATACGCAGTATTTT. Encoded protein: CASSENRGADTQYF.

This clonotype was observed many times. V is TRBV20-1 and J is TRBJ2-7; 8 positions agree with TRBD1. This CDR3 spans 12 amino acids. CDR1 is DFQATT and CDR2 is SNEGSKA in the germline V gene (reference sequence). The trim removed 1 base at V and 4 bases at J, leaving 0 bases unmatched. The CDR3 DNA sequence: TGCAGTGCTAGAGGACAGGGGTACGAGCAGTACTTC. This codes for CSARGQGYEQYF.

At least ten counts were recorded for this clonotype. DNA of the CDR3: TGCGCCAGCAGCTTAGGCGACGGGACCTACAATGAGCAGTTCTTC. Translation gives CASSLGDGTYNEQFF. The chain uses TRBV5-1 and TRBJ2-1; the D gene is possibly TRBD2 (5 bases). CDR1 SGHRS and CDR2 YFSETQ come from the germline V gene. The CDR3 contains 15 residues. Trimming cost V 2 bases and J 2 bases, with 11 bases left between them.

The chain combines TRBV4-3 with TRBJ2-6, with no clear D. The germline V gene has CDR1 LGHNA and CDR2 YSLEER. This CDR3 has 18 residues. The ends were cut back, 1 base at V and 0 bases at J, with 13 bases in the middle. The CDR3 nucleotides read TGCGCCAGCAGCCAAGTTCACTTCCTCCCCTCTGGGGCCAACGTCCTGACTTTC. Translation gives CASSQVHFLPSGANVLTF.

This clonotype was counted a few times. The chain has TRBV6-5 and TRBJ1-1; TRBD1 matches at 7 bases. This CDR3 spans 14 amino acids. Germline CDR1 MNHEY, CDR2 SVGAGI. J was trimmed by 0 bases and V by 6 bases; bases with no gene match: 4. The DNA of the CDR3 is TGTGCCAGCAGAAAACAGGGGATGAACACTGAAGCTTTCTTT. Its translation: CASRKQGMNTEAFF.

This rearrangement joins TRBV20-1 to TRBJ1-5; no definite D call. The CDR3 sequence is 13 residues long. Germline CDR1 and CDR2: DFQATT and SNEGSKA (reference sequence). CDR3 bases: TGCAGGGCCAAAAATTATAGCAATCAGCCCCAGCATTTT. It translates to CRAKNYSNQPQHF.

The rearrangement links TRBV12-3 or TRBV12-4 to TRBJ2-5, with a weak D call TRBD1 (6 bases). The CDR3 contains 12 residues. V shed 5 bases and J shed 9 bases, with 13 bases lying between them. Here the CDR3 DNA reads TGTGCCAGCAGTACACGTAACAGGGCCCAGTACTTC. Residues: CASSTRNRAQYF.

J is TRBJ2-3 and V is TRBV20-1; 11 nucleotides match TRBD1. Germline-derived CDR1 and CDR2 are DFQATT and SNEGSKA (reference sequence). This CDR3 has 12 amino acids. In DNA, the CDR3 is TGCAGGACGGGACAGGGGGCAGATACGCAGTATTTT. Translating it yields CRTGQGADTQYF.

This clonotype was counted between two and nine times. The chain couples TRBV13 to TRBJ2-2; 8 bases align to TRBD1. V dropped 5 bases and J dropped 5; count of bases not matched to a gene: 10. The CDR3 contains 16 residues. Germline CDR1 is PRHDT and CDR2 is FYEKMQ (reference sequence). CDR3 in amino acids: CASSPRQGRGTGELFF. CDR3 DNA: TGTGCCAGCAGCCCGCGACAGGGGAGAGGTACCGGGGAGCTGTTTTTT. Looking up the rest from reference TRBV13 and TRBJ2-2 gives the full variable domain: AAGVIQSPRHLIKEKRETATLKCYPIPRHDTVYWYQQGPGQDPQFLISFYEKMQSDKGSIPDRFSAQQFSDYHSELNMSSLELGDSALYFCASSPRQGRGTGELFFGEGSRLTVL.

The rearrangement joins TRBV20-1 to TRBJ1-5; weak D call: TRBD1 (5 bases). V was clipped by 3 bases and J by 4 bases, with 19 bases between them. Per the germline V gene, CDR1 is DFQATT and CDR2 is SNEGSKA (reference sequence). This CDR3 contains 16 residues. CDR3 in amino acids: CSASVGLGVWNQPQHF. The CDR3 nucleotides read TGCAGTGCTAGCGTGGGGTTAGGGGTATGGAATCAGCCCCAGCATTTT.

The CDR3: CSAPPRDRGRDTQYF. In nucleotides, the CDR3 is TGCAGTGCCCCCCCTAGGGACAGGGGGCGAGATACGCAGTATTTT. The chain joins TRBV20-1 to TRBJ2-3, with 12 bases identical to TRBD1. The germline V gene has CDR1 DFQATT and CDR2 SNEGSKA (reference sequence). With 6 bases clipped from V and 5 bases from J, the junction kept 9 bases outside the gene matches. CDR3 length: 15 residues.